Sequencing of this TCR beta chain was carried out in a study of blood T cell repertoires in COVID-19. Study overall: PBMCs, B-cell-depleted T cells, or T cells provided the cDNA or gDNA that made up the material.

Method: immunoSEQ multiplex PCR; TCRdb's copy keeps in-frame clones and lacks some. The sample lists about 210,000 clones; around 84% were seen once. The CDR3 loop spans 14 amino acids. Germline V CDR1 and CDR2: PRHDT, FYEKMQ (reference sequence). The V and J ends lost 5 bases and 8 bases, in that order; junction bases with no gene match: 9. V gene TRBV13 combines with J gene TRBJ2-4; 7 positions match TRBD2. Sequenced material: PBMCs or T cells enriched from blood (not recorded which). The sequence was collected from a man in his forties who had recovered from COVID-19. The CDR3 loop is CASSPQGRDHIQYF. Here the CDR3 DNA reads TGTGCCAGCAGCCCCCAAGGGAGGGATCACATTCAGTACTTC.